This T cell receptor (beta chain) was captured in a study of identical twins. CDR3 length: 17 residues. V shed 1 base and J 3 bases; nucleotides not matched to a gene: 6. Template switching, a step in the protocol, added a universal primer site, and cDNA carried unique molecular identifiers. TCRdb re-called the 5' RACE reads through MiXCR, storing one row per CDR3 protein. Of about 570,000 distinct CDR3 sequences listed, 9.6% were seen once; the top ten hold 2.5% to 3.5%. This clonotype was seen at least ten times. In addition, the sample was reused for a study of yellow fever vaccine responses in identical twins.

The clonotype was recovered from a woman between 18 and 29 years old in good health. The J gene is TRBJ2-3, the V gene TRBV12-3 or TRBV12-4; 11 bases are shared with TRBD1. Material for sequencing was PBMCs. DNA for the CDR3: TGTGCCAGCAGTTTAGGGACAGGGGGCCTCAGAACAGATACGCAGTATTTT. This sequence encodes CASSLGTGGLRTDTQYF.